The TCR beta chain described here comes from a study of blood T cell repertoires in COVID-19. Trimming took 5 bases from V and 1 from J; bases not matched to a gene: 13. This CDR3 is 17 amino acids long. The germline V gene encodes CDR1 KGHSH and CDR2 LQKENI. The protocol was immunoSEQ multiplex PCR, while the TCRdb copy is restricted to in-frame clones and leaves out a portion. The table records more than 80,000 clones, around 90% of them present only once. The specimen was peripheral blood. The clonotype originates from a man aged 18-30 years with COVID-19, enrolled during active disease. The V and J genes are TRBV18 and TRBJ1-2; 7 positions agree with TRBD1. The chain's CDR3 is CASSATGRPLDNYGYTF. The CDR3, as DNA: TGTGCCAGCTCAGCGACAGGGCGCCCTTTGGATAACTATGGCTACACCTTC.